This is a list of T cell receptor beta chains from one sample in a study of post-analysis software for immune sequencing data. TCRdb itself ran the PCR reads through MiXCR, one entry per CDR3 protein. The sample lists about 680,000 distinct CDR3 sequences, approximately 59% occurring once. Sequencing was carried out using blood. The receptors come from a girl aged 2-10 years with multiple sclerosis. The CDR3 runs from the conserved cysteine through the conserved F or W. D genes are given only for firm matches. Clone size is stated in some rows and not others, as once, few, many or a class when expanded.

d_call	clone_size	v_call	j_call	cdr3_aa	cdr3_nt
TRBD2	-	TRBV29-1	TRBJ2-1	CSLLYGRRNEQFF	TGCAGCCTCCTCTACGGGAGGCGCAATGAGCAGTTCTTC
TRBD1	-	TRBV9	TRBJ1-1	CASSRELGQGNTEAFF	TGTGCCAGCAGCCGAGAACTGGGACAGGGGAACACTGAAGCTTTCTTT
-	few	TRBV12-3/TRBV12-4	TRBJ2-1	CASSPQDSSGQFF	TGTGCCAGCAGTCCCCAGGACTCCTCTGGGCAGTTCTTC
-	few	TRBV7-6	TRBJ2-5	CASSLGGRRETQYF	TGTGCCAGCAGCTTAGGGGGGAGGAGAGAGACCCAGTACTTC
-	-	TRBV20-1	TRBJ1-1	CSARDQRTGNTEAFF	TGCAGTGCTAGAGATCAGAGGACGGGGAACACTGAAGCTTTCTTT
-	-	TRBV6-5	TRBJ2-1	CASSQPAQPYNEQFF	TGTGCCAGCAGTCAACCGGCACAGCCCTACAATGAGCAGTTCTTC
TRBD2	-	TRBV6-5	TRBJ2-3	CASSYSGTSATDTQYF	TGTGCCAGCAGTTACTCTGGGACTAGCGCCACAGATACGCAGTATTTT
TRBD1	once	TRBV7-6	TRBJ2-3	CASTGQGASTDTQYF	TGTGCCAGCACAGGACAGGGGGCGAGCACAGATACGCAGTATTTT
-	-	TRBV7-9	TRBJ1-1	CASSLEAPLNTEAFF	TGTGCCAGCAGCTTAGAAGCCCCGCTCAACACTGAAGCTTTCTTT
-	-	TRBV20-1	TRBJ2-7	CSASDYRRTNYEQYF	TGCAGTGCGAGTGACTACCGGAGGACTAACTACGAGCAGTACTTC
-	-	TRBV29-1	TRBJ2-3	CSVGEDAQYF	TGCAGCGTAGGAGAAGATGCGCAGTATTTT
-	-	TRBV24-1	TRBJ2-1	CASSESRGPRVNEQFF	TGTGCCTCCTCCGAAAGCCGGGGCCCTCGGGTCAATGAGCAGTTCTTC
TRBD2	-	TRBV20-1	TRBJ2-7	CSARMATSGRIYEQYF	TGCAGTGCTAGAATGGCGACTAGCGGGAGGATCTACGAGCAGTACTTC
TRBD2	-	TRBV7-8	TRBJ2-1	CASSVRLAGAYNEQFF	TGTGCCAGCAGCGTTAGACTAGCGGGGGCCTACAATGAGCAGTTCTTC
TRBD2	-	TRBV5-1	TRBJ2-5	CASSLTAGPLQETQYF	TGCGCCAGCAGCTTGACAGCGGGGCCCTTACAAGAGACCCAGTACTTC
-	-	TRBV21-1	TRBJ2-7	CASSNGEAGHSYEQYF	TGTGCCAGCAGCAATGGGGAGGCAGGGCATTCCTACGAGCAGTACTTC
TRBD2	-	TRBV5-6	TRBJ2-5	CATLKRSSGFYQETQYF	TGTGCCACGCTGAAGAGGTCTAGCGGGTTTTACCAAGAGACCCAGTACTTC
TRBD1	-	TRBV29-1	TRBJ2-7	CSVGGTGLYEQYF	TGCAGCGTTGGCGGGACAGGACTCTACGAGCAGTACTTC
TRBD1	-	TRBV12-3/TRBV12-4	TRBJ2-4	CASSLGLRQGFIAKNIQYF	TGTGCCAGCAGTTTAGGTCTCCGACAGGGTTTCATAGCCAAAAACATTCAGTACTTC
-	few	TRBV20-1	TRBJ2-5	CSARDHTSPRETQYF	TGCAGTGCTAGAGATCACACTAGCCCGAGGGAGACCCAGTACTTC
-	-	TRBV9	TRBJ1-2	CASSASQVPLPYGYTF	TGTGCCAGCAGCGCGTCCCAGGTTCCTTTACCCTATGGCTACACCTTC
-	-	TRBV15	TRBJ2-1	CATSRVGTGTSNEQFF	TGTGCCACCAGCAGAGTGGGGACGGGGACAAGCAATGAGCAGTTCTTC
-	-	TRBV5-1	TRBJ1-1	CASSGLAGAEAFF	TGCGCCAGCAGCGGGTTGGCAGGCGCTGAAGCTTTCTTT
-	-	TRBV12-3/TRBV12-4	TRBJ2-7	CASSEGISYEQYF	TGTGCCAGCAGTGAGGGTATTAGCTACGAGCAGTACTTC
TRBD1	-	TRBV25-1	TRBJ1-2	CASSGQLSGSYTF	TGTGCCAGCTCGGGACAGTTGAGCGGAAGCTACACCTTC
-	few	TRBV9	TRBJ2-1	CASGGGNEQFF	TGTGCCAGTGGGGGAGGCAATGAGCAGTTCTTC
-	-	TRBV3-1	TRBJ1-2	CASSFTGKRGGYTF	TGTGCCAGCAGCTTCACAGGGAAAAGAGGTGGCTACACCTTC
TRBD2	few	TRBV12-3/TRBV12-4	TRBJ2-1	CASSPRFGRAFGEQFF	TGTGCCAGCAGTCCTAGGTTCGGGAGGGCCTTCGGTGAGCAGTTCTTC
TRBD2	-	TRBV9	TRBJ2-1	CASSGGLRGTRLGGNEQLF	TGTGCCAGCAGCGGGGGATTACGCGGGACTAGACTCGGGGGGAATGAGCAGCTCTTC
TRBD1	once	TRBV29-1	TRBJ2-1	CSERQGTYNEQFF	TGCAGCGAACGACAGGGCACCTACAATGAGCAGTTCTTC
TRBD2	-	TRBV3-1	TRBJ2-1	CASSPPLAAGGRNEQFF	TGTGCCAGCAGCCCCCCACTGGCGGCGGGAGGGCGAAATGAGCAGTTCTTC
-	-	TRBV2	TRBJ1-5	CASSEMVDNQPQHF	TGTGCCAGCAGTGAAATGGTAGACAATCAGCCCCAGCATTTT
TRBD2	-	TRBV6-5	TRBJ2-3	CASSYRRGGSTDTQYF	TGTGCCAGCAGTTACCGGCGGGGGGGTAGCACAGATACGCAGTATTTT
-	-	TRBV9	TRBJ2-7	CASSPDSILDEQYF	TGTGCCAGCAGCCCGGACAGCATCCTAGACGAGCAGTACTTC
TRBD2	-	TRBV10-1	TRBJ2-3	CASSESGGADTQYF	TGCGCCAGCAGTGAGAGCGGGGGAGCAGATACGCAGTATTTT
TRBD1	-	TRBV2	TRBJ2-7	CASSLSGTGSTQYF	TGTGCCAGCAGTCTGTCGGGGACAGGGTCTACCCAGTACTTC